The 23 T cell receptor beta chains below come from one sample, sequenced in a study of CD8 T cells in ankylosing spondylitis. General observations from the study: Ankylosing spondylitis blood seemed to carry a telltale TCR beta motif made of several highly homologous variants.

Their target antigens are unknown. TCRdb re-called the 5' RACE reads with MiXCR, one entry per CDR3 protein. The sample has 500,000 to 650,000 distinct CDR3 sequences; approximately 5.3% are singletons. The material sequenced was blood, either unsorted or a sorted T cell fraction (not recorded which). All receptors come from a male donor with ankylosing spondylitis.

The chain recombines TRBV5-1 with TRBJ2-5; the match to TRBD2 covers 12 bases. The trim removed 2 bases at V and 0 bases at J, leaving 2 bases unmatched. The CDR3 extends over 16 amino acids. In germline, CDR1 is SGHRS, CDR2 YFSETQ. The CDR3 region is CASSFGLAGYQETQYF. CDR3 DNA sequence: TGCGCCAGCAGCTTCGGACTAGCGGGGTACCAAGAGACCCAGTACTTC.

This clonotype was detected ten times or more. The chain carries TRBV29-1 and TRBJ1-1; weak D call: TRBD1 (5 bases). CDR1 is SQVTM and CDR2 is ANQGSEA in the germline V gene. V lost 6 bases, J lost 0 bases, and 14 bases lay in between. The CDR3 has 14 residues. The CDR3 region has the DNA TGCAGCGTGGGGAGACAGAATATGAACACTGAAGCTTTCTTT. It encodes CSVGRQNMNTEAFF. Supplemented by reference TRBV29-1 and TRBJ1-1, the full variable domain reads SAVISQKPSRDICQRGTSLTIQCQVDSQVTMMFWYRQQPGQSLTLIATANQGSEATYESGFVIDKFPISRPNLTFSTLTVSNMSPEDSSIYLCSVGRQNMNTEAFFGQGTRLTVV.

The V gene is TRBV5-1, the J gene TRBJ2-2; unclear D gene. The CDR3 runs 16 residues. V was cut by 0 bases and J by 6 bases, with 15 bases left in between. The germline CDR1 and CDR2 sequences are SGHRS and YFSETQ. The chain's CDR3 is CASSLAPPVSAGELFF. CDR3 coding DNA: TGCGCCAGCAGCTTGGCCCCTCCGGTTTCGGCCGGGGAGCTGTTTTTT.

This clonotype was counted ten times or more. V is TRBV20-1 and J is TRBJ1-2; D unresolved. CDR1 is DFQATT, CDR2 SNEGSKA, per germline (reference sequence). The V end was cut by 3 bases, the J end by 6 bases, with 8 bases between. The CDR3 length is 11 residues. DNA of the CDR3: TGCAGTGCTAGTTACGGGGATGGCTACACCTTC. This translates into CSASYGDGYTF.

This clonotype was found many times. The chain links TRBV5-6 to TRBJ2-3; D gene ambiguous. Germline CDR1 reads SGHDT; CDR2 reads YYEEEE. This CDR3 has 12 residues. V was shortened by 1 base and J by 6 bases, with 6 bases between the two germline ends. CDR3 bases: TGTGCCAGCAGCTTGTACCCGGATACGCAGTATTTT. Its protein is CASSLYPDTQYF.

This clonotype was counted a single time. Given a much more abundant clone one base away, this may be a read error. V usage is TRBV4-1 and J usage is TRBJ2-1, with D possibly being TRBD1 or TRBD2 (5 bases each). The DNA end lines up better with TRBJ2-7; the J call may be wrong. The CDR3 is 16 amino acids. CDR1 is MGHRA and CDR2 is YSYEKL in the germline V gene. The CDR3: CASSQRGEIPYNEQYF. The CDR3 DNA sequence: TGCGCCAGCAGCCAGAGGGGAGAAATCCCCTACAATGAGCAGTACTTC.

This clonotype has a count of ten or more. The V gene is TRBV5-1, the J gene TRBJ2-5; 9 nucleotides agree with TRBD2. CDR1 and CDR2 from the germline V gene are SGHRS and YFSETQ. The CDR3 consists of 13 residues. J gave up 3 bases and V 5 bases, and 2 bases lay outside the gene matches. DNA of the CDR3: TGCGCCAGCAGTGGACTAGCGAAAGAGACCCAGTACTTC. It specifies CASSGLAKETQYF.

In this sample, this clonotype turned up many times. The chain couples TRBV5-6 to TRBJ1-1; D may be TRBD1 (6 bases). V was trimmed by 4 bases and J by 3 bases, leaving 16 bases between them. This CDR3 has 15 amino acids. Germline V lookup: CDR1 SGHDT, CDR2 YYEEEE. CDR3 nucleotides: TGTGCCAGCAGCCTTATTCGGGGGGCCGACACTGAAGCTTTCTTT. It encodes CASSLIRGADTEAFF.

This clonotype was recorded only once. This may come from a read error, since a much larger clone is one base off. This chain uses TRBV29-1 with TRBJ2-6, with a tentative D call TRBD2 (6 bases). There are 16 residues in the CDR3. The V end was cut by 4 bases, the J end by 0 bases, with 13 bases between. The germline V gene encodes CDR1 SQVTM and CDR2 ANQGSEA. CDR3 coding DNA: TGCAGCGTTGGCGGGGCACATCTCTCTGGGGCCAACGTCCTGACTTTC. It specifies CSVGGAHLSGANVLTF.

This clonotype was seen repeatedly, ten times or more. CDR3 sequence: CASSQQGFYGYTF. In DNA, the CDR3 is TGCGCCAGCAGCCAACAGGGGTTCTATGGCTACACCTTC. The chain employs TRBV5-1 and TRBJ1-2, with 7 bases identical to TRBD1. With 4 bases clipped from V and 4 bases from J, the junction kept 4 bases outside the gene matches. This CDR3 has 13 residues. Germline assignment: CDR1 SGHRS and CDR2 YFSETQ.

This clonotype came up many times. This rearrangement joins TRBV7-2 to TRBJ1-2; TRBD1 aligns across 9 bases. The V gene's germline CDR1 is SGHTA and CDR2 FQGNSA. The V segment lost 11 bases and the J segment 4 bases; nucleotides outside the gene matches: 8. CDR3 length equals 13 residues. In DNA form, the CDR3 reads TGTGCCTACACAGGGGGCCGGGGCTATGGCTACACCTTC. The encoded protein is CAYTGGRGYGYTF.

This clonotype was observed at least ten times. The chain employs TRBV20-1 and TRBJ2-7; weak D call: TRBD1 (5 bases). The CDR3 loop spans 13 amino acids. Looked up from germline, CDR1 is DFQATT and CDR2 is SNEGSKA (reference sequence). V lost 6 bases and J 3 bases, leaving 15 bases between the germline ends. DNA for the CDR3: TGCAGTGCCGGACACCGAGTCCGCTACGAGCAGTACTTC. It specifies CSAGHRVRYEQYF.

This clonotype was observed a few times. The CDR3 loop is CASSPKVPARDEQYF. As DNA, the CDR3 is TGTGCCAGCTCACCAAAGGTGCCCGCGAGGGACGAGCAGTACTTC. V is TRBV18 and J is TRBJ2-7; maybe TRBD2 (5 bases). V was pared by 2 bases and J by 5 bases, with 16 bases between. The CDR3 has 15 residues. The germline CDR1 and CDR2 sequences are KGHSH and LQKENI.

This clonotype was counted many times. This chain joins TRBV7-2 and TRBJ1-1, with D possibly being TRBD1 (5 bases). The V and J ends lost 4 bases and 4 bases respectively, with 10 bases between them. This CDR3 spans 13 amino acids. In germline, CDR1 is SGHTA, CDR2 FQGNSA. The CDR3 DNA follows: TGTGCCAGCAGCTCGGGACGAGTCACTGAAGCTTTCTTT. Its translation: CASSSGRVTEAFF.

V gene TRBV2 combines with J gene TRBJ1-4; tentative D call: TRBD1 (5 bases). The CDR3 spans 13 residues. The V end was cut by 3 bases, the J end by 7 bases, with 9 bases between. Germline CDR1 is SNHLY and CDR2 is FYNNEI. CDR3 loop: CASSDREREKLFF. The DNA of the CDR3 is TGTGCCAGCAGTGACAGGGAACGTGAAAAACTGTTTTTT.

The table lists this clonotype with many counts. CDR3 protein: CSAKDYSGASNQPQHF. For the CDR3, the DNA is TGCAGTGCTAAAGATTACAGCGGGGCGAGCAATCAGCCCCAGCATTTT. V is TRBV20-1 and J is TRBJ1-5; D may be TRBD1 (5 bases). The V end was cut by 4 bases, the J end by 1 base, with 17 bases between. Per the germline V gene, CDR1 is DFQATT and CDR2 is SNEGSKA (reference sequence). CDR3 length: 16 residues.

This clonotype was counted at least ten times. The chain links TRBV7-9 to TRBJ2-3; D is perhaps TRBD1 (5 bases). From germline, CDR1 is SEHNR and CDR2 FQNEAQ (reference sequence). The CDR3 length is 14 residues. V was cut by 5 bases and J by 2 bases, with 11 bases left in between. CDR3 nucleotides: TGTGCCAGCAGCGCCACCAGGGACACAGATACGCAGTATTTT. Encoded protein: CASSATRDTDTQYF.

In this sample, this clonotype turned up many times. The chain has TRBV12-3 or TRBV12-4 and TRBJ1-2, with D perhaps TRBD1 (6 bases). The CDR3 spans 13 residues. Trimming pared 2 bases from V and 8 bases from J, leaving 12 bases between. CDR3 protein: CASSLNREAGYTF. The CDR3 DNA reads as TGTGCCAGCAGTTTAAACAGGGAAGCGGGCTACACCTTC.

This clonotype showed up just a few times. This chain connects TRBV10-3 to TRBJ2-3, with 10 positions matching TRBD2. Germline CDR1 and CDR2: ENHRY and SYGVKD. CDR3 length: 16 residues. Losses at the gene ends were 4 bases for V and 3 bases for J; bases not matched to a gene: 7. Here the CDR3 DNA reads TGTGCCATCAGTGGATCACTAGCGGGGTCAACAGATACGCAGTATTTT. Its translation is CAISGSLAGSTDTQYF.

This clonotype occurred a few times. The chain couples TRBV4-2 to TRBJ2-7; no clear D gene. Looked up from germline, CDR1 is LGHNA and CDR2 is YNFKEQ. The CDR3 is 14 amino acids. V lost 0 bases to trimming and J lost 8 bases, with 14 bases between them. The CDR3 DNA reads TGTGCCAGCAGCCAAGACAGAGATGGGGAACAGCAGTACTTC. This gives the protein CASSQDRDGEQQYF.

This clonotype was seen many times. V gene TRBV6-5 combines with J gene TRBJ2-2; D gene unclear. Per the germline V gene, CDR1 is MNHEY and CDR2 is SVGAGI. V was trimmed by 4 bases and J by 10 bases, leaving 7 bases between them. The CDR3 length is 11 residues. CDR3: CASSSYLELFF. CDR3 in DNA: TGTGCCAGCAGTTCATACCTGGAGCTGTTTTTT.

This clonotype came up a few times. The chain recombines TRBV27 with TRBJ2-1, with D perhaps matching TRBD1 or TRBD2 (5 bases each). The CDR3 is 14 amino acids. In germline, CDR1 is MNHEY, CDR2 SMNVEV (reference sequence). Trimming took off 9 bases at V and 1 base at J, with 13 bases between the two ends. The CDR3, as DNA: TGTGCCAGTTGGTGGGGACGGTCCTACAATGAGCAGTTCTTC. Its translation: CASWWGRSYNEQFF.

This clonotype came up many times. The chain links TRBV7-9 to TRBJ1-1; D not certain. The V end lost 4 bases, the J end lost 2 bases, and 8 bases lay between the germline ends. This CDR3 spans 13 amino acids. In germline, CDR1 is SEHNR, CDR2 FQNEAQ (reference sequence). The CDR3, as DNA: TGTGCCAGCAGCTCAGGCCCCAACACTGAAGCTTTCTTT. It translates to CASSSGPNTEAFF. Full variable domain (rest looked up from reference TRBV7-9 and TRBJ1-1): DTGVSQNPRHKITKRGQNVTFRCDPISEHNRLYWYRQTLGQGPEFLTYFQNEAQLEKSRLLSDRFSAERPKGSFSTLEIQRTEQGDSAMYLCASSSGPNTEAFFGQGTRLTVV.